The T cell receptor (beta chain) described here comes from a study of T cells in tuberculosis (dated by TCRdb to 2016 to 2019). As for the study more broadly: The study combined CD1B tetramers and high-throughput TCR immunosequencing to characterize T cells specific for the mycobacterial lipid antigen glucose monomycolate (GMM). In a South African clinical cohort, IGRA-negative adolescents, IGRA-positive adolescents with latent tuberculosis and adults with active tuberculosis were compared, with nine to ten people in each group.

Remarks on this clone: Its antigen remains unidentified. Base qualities are not recorded, but no much larger clone differs from it by a single base.

Relative to germline, V is missing 5 bases and J is missing 3 bases, with 15 bases of the junction outside any gene match. Including the terminal cysteine and phenylalanine, the CDR3 comprises 18 residues. Only the CDR3 region is kept as DNA, spanning 54 bases read in frame from base 1. CDR1 and CDR2, looked up from the germline V gene, are SGHTA and FQGNSA. General conclusions and limits of the study: Clinical samples were chosen by availability of cryopreserved specimens, and active tuberculosis cases were adults while controls were adolescents. Smaller mean NN-distances to GMM-specific TCRs were observed in active tuberculosis TCR-alpha repertoires than in IGRA-negative controls, suggesting clonal expansion of GMM-specific TCRs. Using GEM motif frequencies, a classifier achieved roughly 72% accuracy, whereas a classifier built on the diverse GMM-specific repertoire got to roughly 90% accuracy (AUROC 0.75 to 0.9). Shorter CDR3-alpha lengths in active tuberculosis patients partly drove the smaller NN-distances, and the TCR-beta difference was not statistically significant.

At study entry, a tuberculin skin test and the QuantiFERON-TB GOLD In-Tube IGRA were used to screen adolescents for latent tuberculosis infection. Immunosequencing was performed on unsorted cryopreserved PBMC, with around 92,000 T cells per clinical donor covered on average. Eleven high schools in the Worcester region of the Western Cape, South Africa, served as enrollment sites for adolescents aged 12 to 18 years. Roughly 10 adolescents infected with M. tuberculosis and ten uninfected adolescents were chosen and matched for age and sex. For the adolescents, PBMC were isolated by density centrifugation from freshly drawn heparinized blood and then cryopreserved. TCR libraries were generated with the immunoSEQ multiplex PCR assay, using TCR-beta and/or TCR-alpha/delta assays for each sample. The Illumina high-throughput platform was used to sequence the amplified TCR libraries. The paper's data handling went like this. Clustering and dimensionality reduction were performed using pairwise TCRdist distances among GMM-specific receptors from ex vivo sorted or in vitro expanded T cells. Each clinical repertoire was scored by mean NN-distance, the average TCRdist to the nearest 10% of tetramer-positive reference sequences. GEM TCR motif frequency was calculated as the fraction of unique TCRs that matched known GEM sequences by V/J usage and CDR3 length. Linear discriminant analysis with leave-one-out cross-validation, implemented in scikit-learn, was used to classify active tuberculosis. Imported from immuneACCESS, the table was reduced by TCRdb to in-frame sequences with V and J called. These copies leave out some clones; in studies compared against another copy, an unresolved V gene accounts for under half, and the cause of the remainder is not known. V, J and clone size reflect that table, while D and trimming were determined from the DNA. Across this sample there are about 35,000 clones, with 93% seen only once. Approximately 7.5% of the sample is in the top ten clones.

The chain employs TRBV7-2 and TRBJ2-3, and 9 junctional nucleotides match TRBD1. The sequencing sample was made of PBMCs. This TCR derives from a donor aged 5-35 years with latent tuberculosis or without tuberculosis infection. The nucleotide sequence reads TGTGCCAGCAGCCCTACCGACAGGGGGAAATTTCGAACAGATACGCAGTATTTT. It encodes CASSPTDRGKFRTDTQYF.